Listed below are T cell receptor beta chains from one sample, sequenced in a study of stem cell transplantation in POMP-related autoinflammatory disease. Here immunoSEQ multiplex PCR was the method, and the copy in TCRdb shows in-frame clones only, minus some. The table includes some 68,000 clones, just over 90% detected once. Sequenced here: CD4+ T cells from PBMCs, sampled after stem cell transplantation. The origin of the receptors is a human patient with POMP-related autoinflammation and immune dysregulation (PRAID). The graft donor may be the source of some T cells. CDR3s leave out the opening cysteine and the closing phenylalanine or tryptophan. The order of the fields is V gene, J gene, CDR3 protein.

TRBV28	TRBJ2-4	ASSFPRLAKNIQY
TRBV19	TRBJ1-2	ASSTDRKGGYT
TRBV7-9	TRBJ1-1	ASSPRLSTEAF
TRBV10-3	TRBJ2-3	AISDTRGATDTQY
TRBV10-3	TRBJ2-7	ATNPGQALYEQY
TRBV3-1/TRBV3-2	TRBJ2-5	ASSQDTATGGETQY
TRBV6-6	TRBJ2-3	ASSPLGASRVRDTQY
TRBV5-1	TRBJ2-4	ASSLSEPENIQY
TRBV6-5	TRBJ2-1	ASPAVGVPYNEQF
TRBV19	TRBJ1-5	ASAPRTGGWPQH
TRBV5-6	TRBJ1-2	ASSSLDLLQGFYGYT
TRBV28	TRBJ1-4	ASTLDRNEKLF
TRBV4-1	TRBJ1-1	ATGITMNTEAF
TRBV5-1	TRBJ2-5	ASSLDSQETQY
TRBV6-4	TRBJ1-5	ASSEWGNQPQH
TRBV6-2/TRBV6-3	TRBJ2-2	ASTPFGTTDTGELF
TRBV18	TRBJ1-5	ASSPGRQALNQPQH
TRBV6-6	TRBJ1-2	ASRTGDSNYGYT
TRBV9	TRBJ1-4	ASSPGTGEEKLF
TRBV5-4	TRBJ2-5	ASSTREGAETQY
TRBV3-1/TRBV3-2	TRBJ2-7	ASSQVVGAPGEEQY
TRBV11-2	TRBJ2-7	ASSLGRTTSSEQY
TRBV11-1	TRBJ2-1	ASSFRLAGDNEQF